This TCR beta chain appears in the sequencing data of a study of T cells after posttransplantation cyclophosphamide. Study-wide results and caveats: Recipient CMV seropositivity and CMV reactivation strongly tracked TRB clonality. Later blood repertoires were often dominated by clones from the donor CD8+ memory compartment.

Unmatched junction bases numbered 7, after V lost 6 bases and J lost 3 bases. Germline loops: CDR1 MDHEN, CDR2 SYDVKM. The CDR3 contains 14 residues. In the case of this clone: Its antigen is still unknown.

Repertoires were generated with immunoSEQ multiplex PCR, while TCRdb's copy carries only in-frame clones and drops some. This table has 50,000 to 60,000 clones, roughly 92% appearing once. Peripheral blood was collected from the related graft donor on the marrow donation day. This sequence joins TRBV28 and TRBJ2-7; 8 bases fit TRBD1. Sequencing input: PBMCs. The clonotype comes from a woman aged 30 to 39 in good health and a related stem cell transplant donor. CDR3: CASRSADRGYEQYF. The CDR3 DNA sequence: TGTGCCAGCAGATCCGCCGACAGGGGCTACGAGCAGTACTTC.